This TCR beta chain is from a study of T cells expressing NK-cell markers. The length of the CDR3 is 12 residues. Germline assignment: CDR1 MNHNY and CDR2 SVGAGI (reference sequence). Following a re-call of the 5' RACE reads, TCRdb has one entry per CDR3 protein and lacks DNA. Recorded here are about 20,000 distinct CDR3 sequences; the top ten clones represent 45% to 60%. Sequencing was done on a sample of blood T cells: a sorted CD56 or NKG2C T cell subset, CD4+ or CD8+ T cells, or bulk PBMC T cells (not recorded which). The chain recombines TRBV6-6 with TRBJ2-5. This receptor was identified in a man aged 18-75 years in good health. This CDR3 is CASSDTQETQYF.